This is a list of T cell receptor beta chains from one sample in a study of blood T cell repertoires in COVID-19. Here immunoSEQ multiplex PCR was the method, and the copy in TCRdb shows in-frame clones only, minus some. This table holds about 45,000 clones, around 85% found once. Sequences were obtained from peripheral blood. The receptors come from a woman aged 80 or over with acute or convalescent COVID-19. Both conserved end residues are part of each CDR3. The D gene is left open where the match is weak. Clone size is not always given. Where it is, it says once, few, many or a class for expanded clones.

V gene,D gene,J gene,clone size,CDR3 protein,CDR3 DNA
TRBV19,.,TRBJ1-1,.,CASRLSEGMRNTEAFF,TGTGCCAGTAGACTGAGCGAGGGTATGAGGAACACTGAAGCTTTCTTT
TRBV3-1/TRBV3-2,.,TRBJ1-1,.,CASSLTDRGDAFF,TGTGCCAGCAGCCTTACGGACCGGGGGGACGCTTTCTTT
TRBV5-4,TRBD2,TRBJ2-2,.,CASSRGLAGDTGELFF,TGTGCCAGCAGCCGAGGACTAGCGGGAGACACCGGGGAGCTGTTTTTT
TRBV27,.,TRBJ1-1,.,CASSGWQRTEAFF,TGTGCCAGCAGTGGTTGGCAGAGGACTGAAGCTTTCTTT
TRBV12-3/TRBV12-4,TRBD1,TRBJ1-1,once,CASSLGQGTEAFF,TGTGCCAGCAGTTTAGGACAGGGGACTGAAGCTTTCTTT
TRBV5-5,.,TRBJ1-1,.,CASSWDLLNTEAFF,TGTGCCAGCAGCTGGGACTTATTGAACACTGAAGCTTTCTTT
TRBV7-2,TRBD2,TRBJ2-1,few,CASSFSSGEQFF,TGTGCCAGCAGCTTTTCTAGCGGTGAGCAGTTCTTC
TRBV6-7,TRBD1,TRBJ1-5,.,CASSYSEGRDRELNRSYQPQHF,TGTGCCAGCAGTTACTCCGAAGGTAGGGACAGGGAATTGAACAGATCCTATCAGCCCCAGCATTTT
TRBV28,.,TRBJ2-3,.,CASASGGTDTQYF,TGTGCCAGCGCTTCAGGGGGCACAGATACGCAGTATTTT
TRBV2,TRBD1,TRBJ2-2,once,CASSKGQEITGELFF,TGTGCCAGCAGTAAGGGACAGGAGATCACCGGGGAGCTGTTTTTT
TRBV28,.,TRBJ2-7,.,CASSLAGPSSYEQYF,TGTGCCAGCAGTTTGGCGGGGCCGAGCTCCTACGAGCAGTACTTC
TRBV7-9,.,TRBJ1-4,.,CASSLAQGAVEKLFF,TGTGCCAGCAGCTTAGCGCAAGGGGCGGTTGAAAAACTGTTTTTT
TRBV18,TRBD1,TRBJ2-5,.,CASSQPGQQLETQYF,TGTGCCAGCTCACAGCCGGGACAGCAGTTGGAGACCCAGTACTTC
TRBV24-1,TRBD1,TRBJ1-6,.,CATSVQGAPNSPLHF,TGTGCCACCAGTGTTCAGGGGGCACCCAATTCACCCCTCCACTTT
TRBV28,.,TRBJ2-7,once,CASSFAPGRPSGSYEQYF,TGTGCCAGCAGTTTCGCCCCGGGCCGCCCCTCGGGATCCTACGAGCAGTACTTC
TRBV7-9,TRBD1,TRBJ1-2,.,CASSHDRGGNYGYTF,TGTGCCAGCAGCCACGACAGGGGGGGGAACTATGGCTACACCTTC
TRBV3-1/TRBV3-2,TRBD2,TRBJ2-7,.,CASSQAGGRRHEQYF,TGTGCCAGCAGCCAAGCGGGCGGGAGGAGACACGAGCAGTACTTC
TRBV3-1/TRBV3-2,.,TRBJ2-7,.,CASSQDGSYEQYF,TGTGCCAGCAGCCAAGACGGGAGCTACGAGCAGTACTTC
TRBV5-4,.,TRBJ1-1,once,CASSRGRGDTEAFF,TGTGCCAGCAGTCGCGGGAGGGGCGACACTGAAGCTTTCTTT
TRBV3-1/TRBV3-2,.,TRBJ1-4,.,CASSQKQVNEKLFF,TGTGCCAGCAGCCAGAAACAGGTTAATGAAAAACTGTTTTTT
TRBV6-5,TRBD1,TRBJ1-5,.,CASSYSGTGTNQPQHF,TGTGCCAGCAGTTACTCAGGGACAGGAACTAATCAGCCCCAGCATTTT
TRBV6-1,.,TRBJ2-2,once,CASSEPWESGELFF,TGTGCCAGCAGTGAACCGTGGGAGTCCGGGGAGCTGTTTTTT
TRBV5-1,.,TRBJ1-1,few,CASSPTGMNTEAFF,TGCGCCAGCAGCCCAACAGGGATGAACACTGAAGCTTTCTTT